This TCR beta chain was documented in a study of cytomegalovirus exposure and HLA in healthy donors. About this clone: The antigen remains undetermined.

The CDR3 totals 16 residues. Germline V gives CDR1 MNHEY, CDR2 SMNVEV (reference sequence). Trimming cost V 6 bases and J 5 bases, with 19 bases left between them. PCR involved 60 Vbeta and 13 Jbeta primers. TCRdb keeps only in-frame clones here, not all; method: immunoSEQ multiplex PCR. The sample contains about 180,000 clones, 75% to 85% of which appear only once. Study-level findings and limits: A later analysis showed that HLA-associated TCR beta chains had undergone more clonal expansion than equally common others. The availability of immune exposure information extended only to CMV serostatus. The Asian-associated ancestry cluster reportedly had fewer N-insertions than the 666-donor mean in a later analysis. A later analysis linked a missense DCLRE1C variant to TCR beta V- and J-gene trimming.

The receptor was isolated from a man aged 30-40 years in good health and CMV-seropositive. The chain combines TRBV27 with TRBJ2-2, with D possibly being TRBD2 (6 bases). The sequenced sample consisted of PBMCs. In DNA, the CDR3 is TGTGCCAGCAGGAGACGGGACTCCCCGGGAACCGGGGAGCTGTTTTTT. Translation: CASRRRDSPGTGELFF.